A selection of T cell receptor beta chains follows, all from one sample in a study of blood T cell repertoires in COVID-19. TCRdb's copy holds only in-frame clones and misses some; the assay was immunoSEQ multiplex PCR. The sample has some 110,000 clones, 80% to 85% seen once; the top ten hold 3.9%. The sample comprised PBMCs or T cells enriched from blood (not recorded which). These receptors were obtained from a woman between 25 and 40 years old who had recovered from COVID-19. Each CDR3 is given with its conserved first and last residue. A D gene is named only where the DNA matches it firmly. Clone size is not always given. Where it is, it says once, few, many or a class for expanded clones.

d_gene	len	abundance	v_gene	j_gene	CDR3nt	CDR3aa
TRBD1	15	.	TRBV3-1/TRBV3-2	TRBJ1-6	TGTGCCAGCAGCCCCGGACAGGGGATAGGTTCACCCCTCCACTTT	CASSPGQGIGSPLHF
.	13	.	TRBV15	TRBJ1-1	TGTGCCACCAGCACGGGGGGGAGAACTGAAGCTTTCTTT	CATSTGGRTEAFF
TRBD2	16	.	TRBV7-9	TRBJ2-1	TGTGCCAGCAGCTCCCTAAGCGGGGCGATTACAATGAGGCAGTTCTTC	CASSSLSGAITMRQFF
.	14	.	TRBV9	TRBJ2-1	TGTGCCAGCAGCATCCGGGACTTATACAATGAGCAGTTCTTC	CASSIRDLYNEQFF
.	13	few	TRBV5-6	TRBJ2-7	TGTGCCAGCAGCCTCCACCCCACATACGAGCAGTACTTC	CASSLHPTYEQYF
TRBD2	15	.	TRBV7-3	TRBJ2-7	TGTGCCAGCAGCTTGGGGGCGGGAGGGCCGGGGGAGCAGTACTTC	CASSLGAGGPGEQYF
TRBD2	15	.	TRBV6-2/TRBV6-3	TRBJ2-2	TGTGCCAGCAGCCGACTAGCGGGAGGCACCGGGGAGCTGTTTTTT	CASSRLAGGTGELFF
TRBD2	14	.	TRBV29-1	TRBJ2-5	TGCAGCGTTCATAGCGGGAGACAGCGGGAGACCCAGTACTTC	CSVHSGRQRETQYF
.	15	.	TRBV7-2	TRBJ1-1	TGTGCCAGCAGCCCCGCATGGGGCCCGAACACTGAAGCTTTCTTT	CASSPAWGPNTEAFF
.	15	.	TRBV5-8	TRBJ2-3	TGTGCCAGCAGCAAGGGGTCGGGTGGCACAGATACGCAGTATTTT	CASSKGSGGTDTQYF
TRBD1	14	few	TRBV28	TRBJ2-7	TGTGCCAGCAGCGAGAGACAGGGGAGATACGAGCAGTACTTC	CASSERQGRYEQYF
TRBD1	17	.	TRBV19	TRBJ2-4	TGTGCCAGTTCCCCAGGGACAGGGTCCTTAGCCAAAAACATTCAGTACTTC	CASSPGTGSLAKNIQYF
TRBD1	14	.	TRBV18	TRBJ1-1	TGTGCCAGCTCACCCTGGGACAGGAACACTGAAGCTTTCTTT	CASSPWDRNTEAFF
.	13	.	TRBV6-1	TRBJ1-6	TGTGCCAGCAGTGAAACGGGTAGGACACCCCTCCACTTT	CASSETGRTPLHF
TRBD1	18	.	TRBV19	TRBJ1-2	TGTGCCAGTAGTCCCAGTAGGGACAGGATTCTGACTAACTATGGCTACACCTTC	CASSPSRDRILTNYGYTF
.	16	once	TRBV29-1	TRBJ1-4	TGCAGCGTTGAAGATCCGAGGTTTCGGGGAAATGAAAAACTGTTTTTT	CSVEDPRFRGNEKLFF
.	15	.	TRBV5-1	TRBJ1-6	TGCGCCAGCAGCCCCGACCCGGGGGTGACTTCACCCCTCCACTTT	CASSPDPGVTSPLHF
TRBD1	14	.	TRBV24-1	TRBJ2-5	TGTGCCACCAGTGACCCGGGACAGGGAAAGACCCAGTACTTC	CATSDPGQGKTQYF
.	14	.	TRBV13	TRBJ2-1	TGTGCCAGCAGCTTAGGCCGACTAGACGATGAGCAGTTCTTC	CASSLGRLDDEQFF
TRBD2	15	.	TRBV15	TRBJ2-2	TGTGCCACCAGTACTAGCGGGGCGAACACCGGGGAGCTGTTTTTT	CATSTSGANTGELFF
.	16	.	TRBV9	TRBJ2-1	TGTGCCAGCAGCGGAAACCCGAGGGGGTTCTACAATGAGCAGTTCTTC	CASSGNPRGFYNEQFF
TRBD1	15	.	TRBV18	TRBJ1-3	TGTGCCAGCTCATCCGGGACAGGGGCTGTGAACACCATATATTTT	CASSSGTGAVNTIYF